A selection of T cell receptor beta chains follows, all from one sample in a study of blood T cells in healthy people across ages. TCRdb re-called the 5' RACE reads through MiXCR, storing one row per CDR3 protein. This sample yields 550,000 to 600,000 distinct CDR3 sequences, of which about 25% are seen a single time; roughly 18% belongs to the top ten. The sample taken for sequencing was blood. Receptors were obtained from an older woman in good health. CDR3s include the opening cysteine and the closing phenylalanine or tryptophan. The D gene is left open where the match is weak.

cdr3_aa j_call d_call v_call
CASSYSIAGGRTDTQYF TRBJ2-3 TRBD2 TRBV12-3/TRBV12-4
CASRTGQGAEGYTF TRBJ1-2 TRBD1 TRBV5-1
CSAKTGGRTEAFF TRBJ1-1 TRBD1 TRBV20-1
CSVALETQYF TRBJ2-5 . TRBV29-1
CASSPYRDRVYF TRBJ2-7 TRBD1 TRBV12-3/TRBV12-4
CASTKTGGVKTGELFF TRBJ2-2 TRBD1 TRBV6-1
CASSRWTGVQETQYF TRBJ2-5 TRBD1 TRBV27
CASSPDSPNSGANVLTF TRBJ2-6 . TRBV6-2/TRBV6-3
CASSKTGVNYGYTF TRBJ1-2 TRBD1 TRBV7-2
CASSQAGAKRHEQYF TRBJ2-7 . TRBV4-3
CASSGMRQVLNGYTF TRBJ1-2 . TRBV4-1
CASSPQPLGNSYYGYTF TRBJ1-2 . TRBV3-1
CASSPRQVNTEAFF TRBJ1-1 . TRBV6-2/TRBV6-3
CASSNRDRKNIQYF TRBJ2-4 TRBD1 TRBV12-3/TRBV12-4